These 11 T cell receptor beta chains originate from one sample sequenced in a study of shared clonotypes between healthy human individuals. Method: immunoSEQ multiplex PCR; TCRdb's copy keeps in-frame clones and lacks some. The sample contains around 600,000 clones, around 96% of which appear only once. Naive CD8 cells were CD45RO-negative, positively selected for CCR7, excluding terminally differentiated effector memory CD45RA+ cells. Sample: naive CD8+ T cells sorted from blood. Every receptor here comes from a woman in her twenties or thirties in good health.

The J gene is TRBJ2-3, the V gene TRBV27, with D possibly matching TRBD2 (5 bases). Between the trimmed V and J ends, which lost 5 bases and 6 bases, there was a span of 15 bases. The CDR3 runs to 14 residues. CDR1 and CDR2 (germline): MNHEY, SMNVEV (reference sequence). CDR3: CASSGGRTFDTQYF. The CDR3 DNA reads as TGTGCCAGCAGTGGTGGACGGACTTTCGATACGCAGTATTTT.

The J gene is TRBJ2-1, the V gene TRBV11-3; possible D gene TRBD2, 6 bases. The CDR3 extends over 15 amino acids. CDR1 and CDR2 (germline): SGHNT, YENEEA. V gave up 1 base and J gave up 8 bases, with 15 bases separating them. For the CDR3, the DNA is TGTGCCAGCAGCTTAGGGAGGGTTGGGCCAGATGAGCAGTTCTTC. It yields the protein CASSLGRVGPDEQFF.

V and J are TRBV27 and TRBJ2-7; D is unclear. With 7 bases removed from V and 1 base from J, the gap between germline ends came to 14 bases. The CDR3 contains 14 residues. The germline gives CDR1 MNHEY, CDR2 SMNVEV (reference sequence). CDR3 sequence (DNA): TGTGCCAGCAAGTTAGTAACCGAATCCTACGAGCAGTACTTC. It yields the protein CASKLVTESYEQYF.

V and J are TRBV27 and TRBJ2-1; TRBD2 agrees at 9 bases. Trimming cost V 6 bases and J 2 bases; bases outside gene matches: 8. CDR3 length: 16 amino acids. Germline V gene lookup returns CDR1 MNHEY and CDR2 SMNVEV (reference sequence). The CDR3 bases are TGTGCCAGCAGCCTGGCTAGCGGGACGACCTACAATGAGCAGTTCTTC. It encodes CASSLASGTTYNEQFF.

V is TRBV4-1 and J is TRBJ1-2, with D unclear. The CDR3 contains 12 residues. Germline CDR1 MGHRA, CDR2 YSYEKL. Trimming took 9 bases from V and 3 from J, leaving 11 bases between them. The CDR3 protein is CASSGNDYGYTF. CDR3 nucleotides: TGCGCCAGTTCAGGAAACGACTATGGCTACACCTTC.

The V and J genes are TRBV13 and TRBJ2-2; the match to TRBD1 covers 7 bases. Germline V CDR1 and CDR2: PRHDT, FYEKMQ (reference sequence). V lost 7 bases to trimming and J lost 0 bases; unmatched junction nucleotides: 2. This CDR3 has 14 residues. The CDR3 reads CASTGQANTGELFF. The CDR3 nucleotides read TGTGCCAGCACCGGACAGGCGAACACCGGGGAGCTGTTTTTT. Combining the CDR3 with reference TRBV13 and TRBJ2-2 gives the whole variable domain AAGVIQSPRHLIKEKRETATLKCYPIPRHDTVYWYQQGPGQDPQFLISFYEKMQSDKGSIPDRFSAQQFSDYHSELNMSSLELGDSALYFCASTGQANTGELFFGEGSRLTVL.

The chain has TRBV28 and TRBJ2-7; a possible D gene is TRBD1 (6 bases). There are 17 residues in the CDR3. From germline, CDR1 is MDHEN and CDR2 SYDVKM. Trimming removed 1 base at V and 5 bases at J, with 21 bases between. As DNA, the CDR3 is TGTGCCAGCAGTTTATACCCCAGCTTGGCAGGGGTACACGAGCAGTACTTC. Encoded protein: CASSLYPSLAGVHEQYF.

The V and J genes are TRBV27 and TRBJ2-5; TRBD1 aligns across 8 bases. The assigned J gene may be wrong: the sequence end matches TRBJ2-7 better. From germline, CDR1 is MNHEY and CDR2 SMNVEV (reference sequence). This CDR3 is 13 amino acids long. CDR3 sequence reads: CACKRGTGHEQYF. The CDR3 DNA sequence: TGTGCCTGCAAGAGAGGGACAGGCCACGAGCAGTACTTC.

J is TRBJ1-4 and V is TRBV9; D gene uncertain. The length of the CDR3 is 15 residues. V dropped 4 bases and J dropped 3 bases, with 13 bases sitting between them. Germline CDR1 and CDR2: SGDLS and YYNGEE. For the CDR3, the DNA is TGTGCCAGCAGCCCCTCGGTAGGACCTAATGAAAAACTGTTTTTT. Its protein is CASSPSVGPNEKLFF.

This sequence joins TRBV11-2 and TRBJ2-7; D call uncertain. V lost 3 bases and J lost 6, with 9 bases in between. Germline V gene data show CDR1 as SGHAT and CDR2 as FQNNGV. The CDR3 totals 12 residues. Written as DNA, the CDR3 is TGTGCCAGCAGCTTTCTAAGCTCCGAGCAGTACTTC. This sequence encodes CASSFLSSEQYF.

In DNA form, the CDR3 reads TGTGCCAGCAGCCAAGCGGCGGGAGGGCGTAACAATGAGCAGTTCTTC. Translating it yields CASSQAAGGRNNEQFF. The rearrangement links TRBV7-8 to TRBJ2-1; 9 nucleotides match TRBD2. With 5 bases clipped from V and 5 bases from J, the junction kept 10 bases outside the gene matches. CDR1 is SGHVS, CDR2 FQNEAQ, per germline. The length of the CDR3 is 16 residues. The full variable domain, its missing parts supplied by reference TRBV7-8 and TRBJ2-1, is GAGVSQSPRYKVAKRGQDVALRCDPISGHVSLFWYQQALGQGPEFLTYFQNEAQLDKSGLPSDRFFAERPEGSVSTLKIQRTQQEDSAVYLCASSQAAGGRNNEQFFGPGTRLTVL.